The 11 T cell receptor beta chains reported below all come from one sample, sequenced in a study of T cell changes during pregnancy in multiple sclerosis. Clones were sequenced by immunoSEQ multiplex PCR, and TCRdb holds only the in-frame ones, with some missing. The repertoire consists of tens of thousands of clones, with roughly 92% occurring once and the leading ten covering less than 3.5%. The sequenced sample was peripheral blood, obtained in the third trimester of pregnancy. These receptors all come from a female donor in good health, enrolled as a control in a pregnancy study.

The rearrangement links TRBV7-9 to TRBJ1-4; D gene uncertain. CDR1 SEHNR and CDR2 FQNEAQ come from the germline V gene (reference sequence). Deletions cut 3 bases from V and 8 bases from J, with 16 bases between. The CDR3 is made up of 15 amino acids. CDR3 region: CASSFPVRFREKLFF. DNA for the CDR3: TGTGCCAGCAGCTTCCCTGTGAGATTTCGGGAAAAACTGTTTTTT.

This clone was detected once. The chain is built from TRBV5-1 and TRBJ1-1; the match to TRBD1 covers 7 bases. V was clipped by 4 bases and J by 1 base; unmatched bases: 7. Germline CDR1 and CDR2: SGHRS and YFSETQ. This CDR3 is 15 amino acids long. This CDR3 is CASSTQGTANTEAFF. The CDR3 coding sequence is TGCGCCAGCAGCACTCAAGGGACAGCGAACACTGAAGCTTTCTTT. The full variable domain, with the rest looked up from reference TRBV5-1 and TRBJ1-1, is KAGVTQTPRYLIKTRGQQVTLSCSPISGHRSVSWYQQTPGQGLQFLFEYFSETQRNKGNFPGRFSGRQFSNSRSEMNVSTLELGDSALYLCASSTQGTANTEAFFGQGTRLTVV.

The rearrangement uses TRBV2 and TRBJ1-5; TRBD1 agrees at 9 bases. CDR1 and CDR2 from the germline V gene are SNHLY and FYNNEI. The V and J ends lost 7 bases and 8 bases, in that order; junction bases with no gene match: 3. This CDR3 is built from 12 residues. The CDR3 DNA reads TGTGCCAGCAACAGGGGGCAGGAGCCCCAGCATTTT. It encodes CASNRGQEPQHF.

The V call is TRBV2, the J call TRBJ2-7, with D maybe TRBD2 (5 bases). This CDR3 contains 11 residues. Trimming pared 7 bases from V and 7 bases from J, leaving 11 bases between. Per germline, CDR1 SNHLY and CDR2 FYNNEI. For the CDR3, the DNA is TGTGCCAGCAAACAAACGGGGGAGCAGTACTTC. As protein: CASKQTGEQYF.

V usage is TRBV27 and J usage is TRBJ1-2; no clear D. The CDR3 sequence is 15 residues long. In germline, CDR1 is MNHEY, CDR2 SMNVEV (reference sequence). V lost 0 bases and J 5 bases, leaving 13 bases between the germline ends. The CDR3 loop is CASSLSPDASYGYTF. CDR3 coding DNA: TGTGCCAGCAGTTTATCCCCGGATGCTAGTTATGGCTACACCTTC.

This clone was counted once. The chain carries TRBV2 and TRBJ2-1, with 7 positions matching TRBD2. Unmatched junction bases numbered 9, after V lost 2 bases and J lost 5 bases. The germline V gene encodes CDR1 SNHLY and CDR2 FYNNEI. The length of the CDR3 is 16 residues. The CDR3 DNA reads TGTGCCAGCAGTGAATGGATCAGGGAGGGAGACAATGAGCAGTTCTTC. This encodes CASSEWIREGDNEQFF.

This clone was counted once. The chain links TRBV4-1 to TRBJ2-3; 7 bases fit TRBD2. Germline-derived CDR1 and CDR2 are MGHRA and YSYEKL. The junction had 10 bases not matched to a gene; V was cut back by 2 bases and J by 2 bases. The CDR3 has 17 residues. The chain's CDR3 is CASSQPLIGLDTDTQYF. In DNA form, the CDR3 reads TGCGCCAGCAGCCAACCGCTAATCGGACTAGACACAGATACGCAGTATTTT.

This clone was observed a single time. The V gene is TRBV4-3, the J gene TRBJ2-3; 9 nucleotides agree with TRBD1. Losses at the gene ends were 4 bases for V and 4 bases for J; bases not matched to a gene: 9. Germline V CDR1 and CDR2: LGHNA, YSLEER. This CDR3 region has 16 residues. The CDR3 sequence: CASSPSGTGTPDTQYF. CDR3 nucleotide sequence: TGCGCCAGCAGCCCGAGCGGGACAGGGACCCCAGATACGCAGTATTTT.

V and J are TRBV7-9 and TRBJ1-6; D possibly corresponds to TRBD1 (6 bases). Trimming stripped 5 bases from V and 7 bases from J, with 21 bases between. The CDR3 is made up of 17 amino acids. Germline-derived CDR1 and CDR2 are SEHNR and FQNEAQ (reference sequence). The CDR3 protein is CASSAAAGRGSNSPLHF. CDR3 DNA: TGTGCCAGCAGCGCAGCTGCGGGCAGGGGATCGAATTCACCCCTCCACTTT. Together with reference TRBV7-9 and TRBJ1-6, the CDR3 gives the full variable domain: DTGVSQNPRHKITKRGQNVTFRCDPISEHNRLYWYRQTLGQGPEFLTYFQNEAQLEKSRLLSDRFSAERPKGSFSTLEIQRTEQGDSAMYLCASSAAAGRGSNSPLHFGNGTRLTVT.

This CDR3 is CASSQGTSGIVDEQFF. CDR3 sequence (DNA): TGTGCCAGCAGCCAAGGGACTAGCGGGATTGTGGATGAGCAGTTCTTC. The chain is built from TRBV4-2 and TRBJ2-1; 12 bases agree with TRBD2. CDR3 size: 16 residues. Germline CDR1 is LGHNA and CDR2 is YNFKEQ. The V gene end was trimmed by 1 base and the J gene end by 8 bases; junction bases not matched to a gene: 6.

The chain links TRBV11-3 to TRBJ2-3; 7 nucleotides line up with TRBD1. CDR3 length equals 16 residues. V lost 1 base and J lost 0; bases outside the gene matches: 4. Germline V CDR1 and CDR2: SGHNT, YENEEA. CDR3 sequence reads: CASSLGDRASTDTQYF. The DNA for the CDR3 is TGTGCCAGCAGCTTAGGGGACAGAGCTAGCACAGATACGCAGTATTTT.